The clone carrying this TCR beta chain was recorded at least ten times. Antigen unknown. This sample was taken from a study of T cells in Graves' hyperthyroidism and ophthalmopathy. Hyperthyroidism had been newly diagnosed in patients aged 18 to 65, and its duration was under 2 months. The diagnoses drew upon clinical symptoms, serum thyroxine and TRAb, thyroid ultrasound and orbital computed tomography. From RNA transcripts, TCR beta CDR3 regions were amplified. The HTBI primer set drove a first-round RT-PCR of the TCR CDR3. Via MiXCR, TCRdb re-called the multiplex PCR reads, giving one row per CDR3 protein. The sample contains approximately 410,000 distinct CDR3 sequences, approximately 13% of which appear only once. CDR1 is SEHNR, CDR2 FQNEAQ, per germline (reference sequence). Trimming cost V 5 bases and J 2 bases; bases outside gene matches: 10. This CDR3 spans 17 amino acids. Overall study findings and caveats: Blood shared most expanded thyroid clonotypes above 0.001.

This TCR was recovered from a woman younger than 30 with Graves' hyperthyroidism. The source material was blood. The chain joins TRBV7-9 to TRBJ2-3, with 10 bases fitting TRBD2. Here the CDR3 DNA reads TGTGCCAGCAGCCAAGGGGACCTAGCGGGGGTCACAGATACGCAGTATTTT. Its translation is CASSQGDLAGVTDTQYF. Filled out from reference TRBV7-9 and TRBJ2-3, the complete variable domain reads DTGVSQNPRHKITKRGQNVTFRCDPISEHNRLYWYRQTLGQGPEFLTYFQNEAQLEKSRLLSDRFSAERPKGSFSTLEIQRTEQGDSAMYLCASSQGDLAGVTDTQYFGPGTRLTVL.